The rows below give T cell receptor beta chains drawn from one sample of a study of cytomegalovirus exposure and HLA in healthy donors. Measured with immunoSEQ multiplex PCR; TCRdb has only the in-frame clones, and not every one. Of 60,000 or so clones in the sample, roughly 75% are singletons; the top ten hold under 30%. The sample was PBMCs. The receptors derive from a woman aged 40 to 55 in good health and CMV-seropositive. Both conserved end residues are part of each CDR3. The D gene is left open where the match is weak. Size values are once, few and many counts, or a class for expanded clones, and some rows have none.

>TRBJ1-1|TRBV18|.|.
TGTGCCAGCTCACCTTCGAGAGTGAACACTGAAGCTTTCTTT
CASSPSRVNTEAFF
>TRBJ1-6|TRBV30|.|once
TGTGCCTGGACAGGAGGGGAGGGTTCACCCCTCCACTTT
CAWTGGEGSPLHF
>TRBJ2-3|TRBV15|TRBD2|.
TGTGCCACCAATAGCGGGGGCACAGATACGCAGTATTTT
CATNSGGTDTQYF
>TRBJ2-2|TRBV7-3|TRBD2|few
TGTGCCAGCAGCACCGCGGGGGGTCGCACCGGGGAGCTGTTTTTT
CASSTAGGRTGELFF
>TRBJ1-1|TRBV30|TRBD1|.
TGTGCCTGGAGTAGGGGGCCCGCTGAAGCTTTCTTT
CAWSRGPAEAFF
>TRBJ1-2|TRBV19|TRBD1|.
TGTGCCAGTAGTCCAGACAGGGGAGACGGCTACACCTTC
CASSPDRGDGYTF
>TRBJ2-3|TRBV10-3|TRBD2|.
TGTGCCATCAGTAGGACGGGGGGGGCTAGCACAGATACGCAGTATTTT
CAISRTGGASTDTQYF
>TRBJ2-7|TRBV6-5|.|.
TGTGCCAGCAGAAACACCAGGGGGCAGTACTTC
CASRNTRGQYF
>TRBJ1-6|TRBV15|.|.
TGTGCCACCAGCAGTAATAGCCAAGTATCGACCCTCCACTTT
CATSSNSQVSTLHF
>TRBJ1-1|TRBV5-6|TRBD1|.
TGTGCCAGCAGCCCCCTAGACAGGGGACCCACTGAAGCTTTCTTT
CASSPLDRGPTEAFF
>TRBJ1-6|TRBV7-9|.|.
TGTGCCAGCAGCTTAGACAGGGTATTCTCACCCCTCCACTTT
CASSLDRVFSPLHF
>TRBJ1-2|TRBV5-4|TRBD1|.
TGTGCCAGCAGCTCGATGTACCTGGGCCGGGACAGAAACTATGGCTACACCTTC
CASSSMYLGRDRNYGYTF
>TRBJ1-3|TRBV30|.|few
TGTGCCTGGAGTGTAGGGGGTTCTGGAAACACCATATATTTT
CAWSVGGSGNTIYF
>TRBJ1-1|TRBV19|.|few
TGTGCCAGTAGTCCCCCCCTGGGGGCTAGCACTGAAGCTTTCTTT
CASSPPLGASTEAFF
>TRBJ1-1|TRBV5-1|TRBD1|.
TGCGCCAGCAGCTCCACAGGGGATGGCACTGAAGCTTTCTTT
CASSSTGDGTEAFF